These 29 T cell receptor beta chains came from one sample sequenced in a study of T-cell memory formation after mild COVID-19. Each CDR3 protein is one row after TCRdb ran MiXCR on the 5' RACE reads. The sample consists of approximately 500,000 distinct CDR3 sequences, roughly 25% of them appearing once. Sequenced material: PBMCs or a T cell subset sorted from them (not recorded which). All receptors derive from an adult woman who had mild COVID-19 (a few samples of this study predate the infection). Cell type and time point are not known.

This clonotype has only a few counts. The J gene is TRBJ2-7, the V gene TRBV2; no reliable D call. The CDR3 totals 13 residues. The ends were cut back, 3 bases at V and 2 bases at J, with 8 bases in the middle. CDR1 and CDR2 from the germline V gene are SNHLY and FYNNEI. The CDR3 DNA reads TGTGCCAGCAGTGACAAACGGACCTACGAGCAGTACTTC. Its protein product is CASSDKRTYEQYF.

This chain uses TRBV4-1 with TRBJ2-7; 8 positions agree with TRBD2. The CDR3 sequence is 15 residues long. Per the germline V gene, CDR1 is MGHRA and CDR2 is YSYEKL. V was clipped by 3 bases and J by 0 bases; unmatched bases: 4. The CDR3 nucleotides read TGCGCCAGCAGCCAGGGGGGGACTAGCTCCTACGAGCAGTACTTC. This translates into CASSQGGTSSYEQYF.

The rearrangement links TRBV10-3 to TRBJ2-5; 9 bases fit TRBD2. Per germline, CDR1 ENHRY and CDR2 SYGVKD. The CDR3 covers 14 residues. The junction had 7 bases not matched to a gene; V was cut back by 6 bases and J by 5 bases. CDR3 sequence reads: CAISPTSGGETQYF. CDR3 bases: TGTGCCATCAGCCCGACTAGCGGTGGCGAGACCCAGTACTTC.

In DNA form, the CDR3 reads TGTGCCAGCAGACAACTCAGGGCAGGAGGGGAGACCCAGTACTTC. Amino acid sequence: CASRQLRAGGETQYF. The J gene is TRBJ2-5, the V gene TRBV12-3 or TRBV12-4; D is possibly TRBD2 (6 bases). The ends were cut back, 6 bases at V and 5 bases at J, with 19 bases in the middle. The CDR3 is made up of 15 amino acids.

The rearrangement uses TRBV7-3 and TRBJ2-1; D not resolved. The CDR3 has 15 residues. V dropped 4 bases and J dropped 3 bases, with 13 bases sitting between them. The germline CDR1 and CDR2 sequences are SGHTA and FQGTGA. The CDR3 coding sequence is TGTGCCAGCAGCTACGGACCCAATCTCTACAATGAGCAGTTCTTC. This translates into CASSYGPNLYNEQFF.

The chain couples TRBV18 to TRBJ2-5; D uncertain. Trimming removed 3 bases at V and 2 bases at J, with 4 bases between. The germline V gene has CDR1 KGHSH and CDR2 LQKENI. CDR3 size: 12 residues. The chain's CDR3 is CASSPVQETQYF. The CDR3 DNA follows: TGTGCCAGCTCACCGGTACAAGAGACCCAGTACTTC.

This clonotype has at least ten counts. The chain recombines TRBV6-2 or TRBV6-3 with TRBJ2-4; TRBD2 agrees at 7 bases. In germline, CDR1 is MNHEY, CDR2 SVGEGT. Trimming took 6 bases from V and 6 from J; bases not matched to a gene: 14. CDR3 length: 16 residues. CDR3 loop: CASRNAPLAWGNIQYF. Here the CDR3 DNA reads TGTGCCAGCAGAAATGCTCCACTAGCGTGGGGAAACATTCAGTACTTC.

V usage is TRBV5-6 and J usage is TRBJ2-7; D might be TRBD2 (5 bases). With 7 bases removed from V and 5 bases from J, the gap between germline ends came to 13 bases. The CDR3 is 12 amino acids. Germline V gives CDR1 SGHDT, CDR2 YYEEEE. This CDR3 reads CASGPGLNEQYF. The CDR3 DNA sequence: TGTGCCAGCGGACCGGGATTAAACGAGCAGTACTTC.

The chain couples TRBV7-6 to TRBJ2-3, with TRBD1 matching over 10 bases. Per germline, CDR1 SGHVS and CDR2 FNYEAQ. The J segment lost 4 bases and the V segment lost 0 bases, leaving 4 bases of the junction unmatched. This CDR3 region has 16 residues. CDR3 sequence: CASSLATGGGADTQYF. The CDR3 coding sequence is TGTGCCAGCAGCTTAGCGACAGGGGGCGGCGCAGATACGCAGTATTTT.

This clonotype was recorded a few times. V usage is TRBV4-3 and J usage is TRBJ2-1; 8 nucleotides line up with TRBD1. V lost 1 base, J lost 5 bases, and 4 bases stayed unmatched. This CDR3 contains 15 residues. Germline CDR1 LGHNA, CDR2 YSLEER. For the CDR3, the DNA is TGCGCCAGCAGCCAAGGGCAGGGGGCTAACAATGAGCAGTTCTTC. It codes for CASSQGQGANNEQFF.

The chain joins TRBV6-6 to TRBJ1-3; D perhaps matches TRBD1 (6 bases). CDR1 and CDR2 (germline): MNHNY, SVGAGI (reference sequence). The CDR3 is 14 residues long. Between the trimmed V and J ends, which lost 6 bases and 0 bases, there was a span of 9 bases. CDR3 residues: CASRQQGSGNTIYF. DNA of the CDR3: TGTGCCAGCAGGCAACAGGGCTCTGGAAACACCATATATTTT.

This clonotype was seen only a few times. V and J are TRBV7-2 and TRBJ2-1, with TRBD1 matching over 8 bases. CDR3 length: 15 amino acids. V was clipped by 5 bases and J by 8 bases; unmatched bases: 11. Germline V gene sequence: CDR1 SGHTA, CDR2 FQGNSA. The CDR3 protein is CASSKQGETWDEQFF. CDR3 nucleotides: TGTGCCAGCAGCAAACAGGGGGAAACTTGGGATGAGCAGTTCTTC.

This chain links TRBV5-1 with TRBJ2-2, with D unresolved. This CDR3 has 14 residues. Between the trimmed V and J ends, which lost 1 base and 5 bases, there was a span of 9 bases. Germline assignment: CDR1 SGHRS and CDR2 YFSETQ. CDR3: CASSLLGLTGELFF. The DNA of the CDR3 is TGCGCCAGCAGCTTGTTGGGGTTGACCGGGGAGCTGTTTTTT.

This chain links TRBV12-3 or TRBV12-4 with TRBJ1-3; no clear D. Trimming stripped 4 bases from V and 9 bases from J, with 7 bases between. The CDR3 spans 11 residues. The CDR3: CASSSVPTIYF. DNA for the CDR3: TGTGCCAGCAGTTCCGTTCCCACCATATATTTT.

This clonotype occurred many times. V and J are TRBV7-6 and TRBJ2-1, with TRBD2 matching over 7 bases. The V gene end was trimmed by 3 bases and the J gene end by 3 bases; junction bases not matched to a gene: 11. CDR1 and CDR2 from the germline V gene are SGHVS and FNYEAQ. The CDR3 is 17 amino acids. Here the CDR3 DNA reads TGTGCCAGCAGCTTTAGAGGCGGGGGAGATCTCTACAATGAGCAGTTCTTC. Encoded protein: CASSFRGGGDLYNEQFF. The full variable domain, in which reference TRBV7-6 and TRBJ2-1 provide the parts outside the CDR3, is GAGVSQSPRYKVTKRGQDVALRCDPISGHVSLYWYRQALGQGPEFLTYFNYEAQQDKSGLPNDRFSAERPEGSISTLTIQRTEQRDSAMYRCASSFRGGGDLYNEQFFGPGTRLTVL.

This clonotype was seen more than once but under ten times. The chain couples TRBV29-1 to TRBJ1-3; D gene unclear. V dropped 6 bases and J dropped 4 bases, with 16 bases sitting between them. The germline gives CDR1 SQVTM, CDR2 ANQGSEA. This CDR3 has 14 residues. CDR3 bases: TGCAGCGTCCAGGACGTTATGGGGGGAAACACCATATATTTT. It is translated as CSVQDVMGGNTIYF.

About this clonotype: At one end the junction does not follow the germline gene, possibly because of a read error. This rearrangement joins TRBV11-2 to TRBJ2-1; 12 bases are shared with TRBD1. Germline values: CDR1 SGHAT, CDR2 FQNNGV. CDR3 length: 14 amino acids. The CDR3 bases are TGTGCCAGCAGCCGGGACAGGGGGCGCAATGATCAGTTCTTC. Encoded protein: CASSRDRGRNDQFF.

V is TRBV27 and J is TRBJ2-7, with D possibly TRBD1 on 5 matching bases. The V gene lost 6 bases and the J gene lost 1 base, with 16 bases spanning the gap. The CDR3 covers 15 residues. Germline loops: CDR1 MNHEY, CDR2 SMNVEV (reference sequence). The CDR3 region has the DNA TGTGCCAGCAGCCGATGGGGCGAGCATTCCTACGAGCAGTACTTC. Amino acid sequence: CASSRWGEHSYEQYF.

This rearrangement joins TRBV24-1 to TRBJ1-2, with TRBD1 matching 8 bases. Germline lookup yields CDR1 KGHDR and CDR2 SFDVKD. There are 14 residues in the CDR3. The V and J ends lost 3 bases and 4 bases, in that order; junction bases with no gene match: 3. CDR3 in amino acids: CATSDNGQGYGYTF. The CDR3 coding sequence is TGTGCCACCAGTGATAATGGACAGGGCTATGGCTACACCTTC.

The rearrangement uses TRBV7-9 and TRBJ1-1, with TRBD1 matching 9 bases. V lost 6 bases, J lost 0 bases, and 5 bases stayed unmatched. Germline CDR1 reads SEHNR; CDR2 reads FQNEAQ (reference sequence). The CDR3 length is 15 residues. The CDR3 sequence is CASRPGQGLNTEAFF. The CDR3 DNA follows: TGTGCCAGCAGGCCAGGACAGGGGTTGAACACTGAAGCTTTCTTT.

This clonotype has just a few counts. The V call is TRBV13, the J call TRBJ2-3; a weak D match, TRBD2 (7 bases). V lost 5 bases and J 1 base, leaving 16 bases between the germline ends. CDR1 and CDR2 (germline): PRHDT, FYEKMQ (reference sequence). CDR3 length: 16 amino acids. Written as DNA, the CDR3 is TGTGCCAGCAGCGCGAGGGGGGGGCCGGGCACAGATACGCAGTATTTT. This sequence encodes CASSARGGPGTDTQYF.

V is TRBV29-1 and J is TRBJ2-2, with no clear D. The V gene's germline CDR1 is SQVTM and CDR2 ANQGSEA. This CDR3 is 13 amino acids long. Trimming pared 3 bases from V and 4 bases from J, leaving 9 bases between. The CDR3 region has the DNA TGCAGCGTTGACAGGCTGGGCACCGGGGAGCTGTTTTTT. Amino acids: CSVDRLGTGELFF.

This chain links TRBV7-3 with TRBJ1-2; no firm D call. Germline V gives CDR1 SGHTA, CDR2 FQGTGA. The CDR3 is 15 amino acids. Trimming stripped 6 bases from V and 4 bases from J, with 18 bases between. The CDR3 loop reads CASRIQGPYSYGYTF. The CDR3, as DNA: TGTGCCAGCAGGATACAAGGCCCCTATAGCTATGGCTACACCTTC.

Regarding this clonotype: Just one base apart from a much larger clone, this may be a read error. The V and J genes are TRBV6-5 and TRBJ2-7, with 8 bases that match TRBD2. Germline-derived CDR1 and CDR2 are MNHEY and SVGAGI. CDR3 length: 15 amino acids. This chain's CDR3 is CPSSYSGTRLAEQYF. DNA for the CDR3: TGTCCCAGCAGTTACTCGGGGACTAGACTTGCCGAGCAGTACTTC.

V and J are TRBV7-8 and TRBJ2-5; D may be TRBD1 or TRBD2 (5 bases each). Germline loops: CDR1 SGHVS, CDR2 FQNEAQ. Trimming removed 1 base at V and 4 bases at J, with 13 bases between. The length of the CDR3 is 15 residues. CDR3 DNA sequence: TGTGCCAGCAGCTTAGAGAGGGGCAGGGCAGAGACCCAGTACTTC. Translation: CASSLERGRAETQYF.

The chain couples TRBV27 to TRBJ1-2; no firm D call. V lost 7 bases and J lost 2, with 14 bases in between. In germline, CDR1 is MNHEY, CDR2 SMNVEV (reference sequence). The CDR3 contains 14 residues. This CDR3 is CASKIASGNYGYTF. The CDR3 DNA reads TGTGCCAGCAAGATAGCCAGCGGAAACTATGGCTACACCTTC.

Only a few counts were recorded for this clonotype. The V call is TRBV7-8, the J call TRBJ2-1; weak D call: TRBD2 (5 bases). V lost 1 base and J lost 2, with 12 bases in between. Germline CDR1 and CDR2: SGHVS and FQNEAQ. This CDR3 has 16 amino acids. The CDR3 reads CASSLDGRTPYNEQFF. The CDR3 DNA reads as TGTGCCAGCAGCTTAGACGGGCGGACTCCCTACAATGAGCAGTTCTTC. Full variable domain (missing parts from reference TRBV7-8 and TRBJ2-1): GAGVSQSPRYKVAKRGQDVALRCDPISGHVSLFWYQQALGQGPEFLTYFQNEAQLDKSGLPSDRFFAERPEGSVSTLKIQRTQQEDSAVYLCASSLDGRTPYNEQFFGPGTRLTVL.

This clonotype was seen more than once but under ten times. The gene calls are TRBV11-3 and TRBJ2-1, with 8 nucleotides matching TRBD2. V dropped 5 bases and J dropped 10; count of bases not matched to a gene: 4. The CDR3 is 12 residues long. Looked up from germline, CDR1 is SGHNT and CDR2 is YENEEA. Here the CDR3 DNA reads TGTGCCAGCAGCCGGAGCGGGAGCGAGCAGTTCTTC. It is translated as CASSRSGSEQFF.

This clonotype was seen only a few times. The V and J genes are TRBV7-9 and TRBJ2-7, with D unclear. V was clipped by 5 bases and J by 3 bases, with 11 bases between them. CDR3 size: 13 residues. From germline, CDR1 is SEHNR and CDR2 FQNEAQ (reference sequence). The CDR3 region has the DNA TGTGCCAGCAGCGATACTCGATACTACGAGCAGTACTTC. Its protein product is CASSDTRYYEQYF.